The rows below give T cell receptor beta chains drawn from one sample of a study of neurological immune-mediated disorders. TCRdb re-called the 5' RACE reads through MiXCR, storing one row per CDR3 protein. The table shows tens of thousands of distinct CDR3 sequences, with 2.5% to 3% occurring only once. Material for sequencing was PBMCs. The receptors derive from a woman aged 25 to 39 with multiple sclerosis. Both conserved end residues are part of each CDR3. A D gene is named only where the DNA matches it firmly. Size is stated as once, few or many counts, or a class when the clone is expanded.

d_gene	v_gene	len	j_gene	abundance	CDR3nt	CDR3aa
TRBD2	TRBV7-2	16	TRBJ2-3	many	TGTGCCAGCAGCTTAGCTTCCGGGACTAGCGTAAATACGCAGTATTTT	CASSLASGTSVNTQYF
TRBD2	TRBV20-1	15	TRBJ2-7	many	TGCAGTTCTCAAGGACTAGCGGACCCTTCCTACGAGCAGTACTTC	CSSQGLADPSYEQYF
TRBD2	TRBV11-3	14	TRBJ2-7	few	TGTGCCAGCAGCTTAGATAGCGGGTACTACGAGCAGTACTTC	CASSLDSGYYEQYF
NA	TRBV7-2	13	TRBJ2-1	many	TGTGCCAGCAGCTCCAGCGGGCCGTTGGAGCAGTTCTTC	CASSSSGPLEQFF
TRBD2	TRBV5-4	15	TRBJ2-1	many	TGTGCCAGCAGCCCGAGAGGGAGGGCGAGAAATGAGCAGTTCTTC	CASSPRGRARNEQFF
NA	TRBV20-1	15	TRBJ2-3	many	TGCAGTGTTCGACCCACTCAGGGGTTCGCAGATACGCAGTATTTT	CSVRPTQGFADTQYF
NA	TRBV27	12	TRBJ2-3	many	TGTGCCAGCAGTTTGGCGGGAGATACGCAGTATTTT	CASSLAGDTQYF
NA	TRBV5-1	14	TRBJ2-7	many	TGCGCCAGCAGCCCCAACCTAGGATCCTACGAGCAGTACTTC	CASSPNLGSYEQYF
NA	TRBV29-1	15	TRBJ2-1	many	TGCAGCGTTGAGGCTACGGGAGATTTGTACAATGAGCAGTTCTTC	CSVEATGDLYNEQFF
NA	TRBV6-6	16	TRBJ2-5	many	TGTGCCAGCAGTTACAGACGTGGGAGCGTACAAGAGACCCAGTACTTC	CASSYRRGSVQETQYF